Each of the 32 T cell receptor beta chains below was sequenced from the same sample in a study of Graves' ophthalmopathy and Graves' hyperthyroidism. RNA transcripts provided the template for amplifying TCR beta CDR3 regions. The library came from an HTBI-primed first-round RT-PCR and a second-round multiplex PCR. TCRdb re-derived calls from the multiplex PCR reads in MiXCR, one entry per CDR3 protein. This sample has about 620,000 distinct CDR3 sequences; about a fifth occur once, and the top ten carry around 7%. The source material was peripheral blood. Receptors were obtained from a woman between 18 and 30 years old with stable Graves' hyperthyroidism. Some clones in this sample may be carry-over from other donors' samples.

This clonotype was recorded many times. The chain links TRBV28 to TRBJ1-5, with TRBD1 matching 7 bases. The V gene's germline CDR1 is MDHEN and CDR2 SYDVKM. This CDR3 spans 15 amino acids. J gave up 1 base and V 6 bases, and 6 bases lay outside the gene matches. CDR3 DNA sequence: TGTGCCAGCAGACCGACAGGGATAAGCAATCAGCCCCAGCATTTT. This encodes CASRPTGISNQPQHF.

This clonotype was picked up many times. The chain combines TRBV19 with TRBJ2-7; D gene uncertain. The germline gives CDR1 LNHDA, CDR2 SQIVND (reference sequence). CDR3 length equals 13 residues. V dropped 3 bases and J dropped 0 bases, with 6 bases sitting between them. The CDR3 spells CASSMWNSYEQYF. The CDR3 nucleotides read TGTGCCAGTAGTATGTGGAACTCCTACGAGCAGTACTTC.

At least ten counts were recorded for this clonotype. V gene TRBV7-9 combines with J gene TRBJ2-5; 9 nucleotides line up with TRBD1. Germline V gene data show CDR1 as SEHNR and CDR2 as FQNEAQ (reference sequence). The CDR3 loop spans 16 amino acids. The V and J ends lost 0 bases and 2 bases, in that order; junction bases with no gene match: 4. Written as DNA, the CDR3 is TGTGCCAGCAGCTTAGCCGCAGGGACAGGGCAAGAGACCCAGTACTTC. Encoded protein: CASSLAAGTGQETQYF.

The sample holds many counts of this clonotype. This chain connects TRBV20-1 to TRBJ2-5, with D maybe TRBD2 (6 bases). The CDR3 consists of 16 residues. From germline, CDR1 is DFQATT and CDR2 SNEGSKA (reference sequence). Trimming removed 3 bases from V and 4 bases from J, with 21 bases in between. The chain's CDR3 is CSARPLASEHRETQYF. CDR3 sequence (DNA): TGCAGTGCTAGGCCGTTGGCTAGCGAGCACAGAGAGACCCAGTACTTC.

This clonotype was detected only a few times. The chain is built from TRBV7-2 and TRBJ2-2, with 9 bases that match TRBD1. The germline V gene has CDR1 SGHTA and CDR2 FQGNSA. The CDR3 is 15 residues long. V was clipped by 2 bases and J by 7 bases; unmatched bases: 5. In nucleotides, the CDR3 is TGTGCCAGCAGCTTAACAGGGGGCGCGGTCGGGGAGCTGTTTTTT. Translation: CASSLTGGAVGELFF.

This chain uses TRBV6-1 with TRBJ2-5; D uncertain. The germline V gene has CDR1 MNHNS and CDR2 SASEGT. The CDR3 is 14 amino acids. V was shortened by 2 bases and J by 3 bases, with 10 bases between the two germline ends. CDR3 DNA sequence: TGTGCCAGCAGTGAACGAACTACGAAAGAGACCCAGTACTTC. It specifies CASSERTTKETQYF.

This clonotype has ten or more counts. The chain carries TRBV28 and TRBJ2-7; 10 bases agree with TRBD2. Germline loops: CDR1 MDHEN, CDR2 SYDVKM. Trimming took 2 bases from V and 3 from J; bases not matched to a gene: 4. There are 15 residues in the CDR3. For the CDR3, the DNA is TGTGCCAGCAGTTTAGAAGCTAGCGGGAGCTACGAGCAGTACTTC. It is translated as CASSLEASGSYEQYF.

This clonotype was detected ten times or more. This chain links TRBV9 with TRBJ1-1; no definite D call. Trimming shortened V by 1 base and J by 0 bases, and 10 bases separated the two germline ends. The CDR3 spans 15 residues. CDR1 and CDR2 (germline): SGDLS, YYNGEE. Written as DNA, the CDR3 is TGTGCCAGCAGCGTACTCAACGACATGAACACTGAAGCTTTCTTT. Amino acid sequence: CASSVLNDMNTEAFF.

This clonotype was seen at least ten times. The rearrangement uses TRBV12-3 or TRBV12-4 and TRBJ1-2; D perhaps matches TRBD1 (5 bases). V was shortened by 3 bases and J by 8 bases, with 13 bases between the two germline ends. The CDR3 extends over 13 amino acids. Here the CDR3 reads CASSFSRVTGYTF. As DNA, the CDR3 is TGTGCCAGCAGTTTCAGCAGGGTCACCGGCTACACCTTC.

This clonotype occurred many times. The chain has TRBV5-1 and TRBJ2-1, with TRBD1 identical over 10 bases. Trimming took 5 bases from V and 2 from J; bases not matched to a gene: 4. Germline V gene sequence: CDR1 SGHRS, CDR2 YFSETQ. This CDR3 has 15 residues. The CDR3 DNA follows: TGCGCCAGCAGTCCGGGACAGGGGACCTACAATGAGCAGTTCTTC. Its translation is CASSPGQGTYNEQFF. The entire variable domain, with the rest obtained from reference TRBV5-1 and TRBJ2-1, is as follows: KAGVTQTPRYLIKTRGQQVTLSCSPISGHRSVSWYQQTPGQGLQFLFEYFSETQRNKGNFPGRFSGRQFSNSRSEMNVSTLELGDSALYLCASSPGQGTYNEQFFGPGTRLTVL.

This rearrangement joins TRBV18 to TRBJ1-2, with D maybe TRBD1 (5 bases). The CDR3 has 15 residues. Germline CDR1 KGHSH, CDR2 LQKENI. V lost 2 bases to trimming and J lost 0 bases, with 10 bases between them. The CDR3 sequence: CASSPETEANYGYTF. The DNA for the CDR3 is TGTGCCAGCTCACCAGAGACAGAAGCTAACTATGGCTACACCTTC.

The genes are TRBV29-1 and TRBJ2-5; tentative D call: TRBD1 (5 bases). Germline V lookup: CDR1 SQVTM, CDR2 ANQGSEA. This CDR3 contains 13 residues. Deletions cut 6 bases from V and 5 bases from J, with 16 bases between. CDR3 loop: CSVPEQGSETQYF. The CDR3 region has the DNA TGCAGCGTCCCTGAGCAGGGATCCGAGACCCAGTACTTC.

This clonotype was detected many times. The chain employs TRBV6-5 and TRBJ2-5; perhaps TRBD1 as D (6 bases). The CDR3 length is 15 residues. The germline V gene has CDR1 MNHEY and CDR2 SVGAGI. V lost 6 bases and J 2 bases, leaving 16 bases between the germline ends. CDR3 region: CASRGAQGLQETQYF. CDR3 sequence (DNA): TGTGCCAGCAGGGGGGCCCAGGGGTTACAAGAGACCCAGTACTTC.

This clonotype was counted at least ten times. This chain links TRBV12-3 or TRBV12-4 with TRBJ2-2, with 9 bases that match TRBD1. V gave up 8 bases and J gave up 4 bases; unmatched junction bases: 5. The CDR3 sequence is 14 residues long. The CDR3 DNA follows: TGTGCCAGCGACAGGGGGGATGGCACCGGGGAGCTGTTTTTT. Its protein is CASDRGDGTGELFF.

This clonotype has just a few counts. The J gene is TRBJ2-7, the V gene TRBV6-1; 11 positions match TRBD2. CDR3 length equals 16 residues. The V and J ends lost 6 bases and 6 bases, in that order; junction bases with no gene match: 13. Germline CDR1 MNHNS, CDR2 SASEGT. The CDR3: CASRRPFSGGAGEQYF. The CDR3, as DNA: TGTGCCAGCAGGAGACCCTTTAGCGGGGGGGCCGGCGAGCAGTACTTC.

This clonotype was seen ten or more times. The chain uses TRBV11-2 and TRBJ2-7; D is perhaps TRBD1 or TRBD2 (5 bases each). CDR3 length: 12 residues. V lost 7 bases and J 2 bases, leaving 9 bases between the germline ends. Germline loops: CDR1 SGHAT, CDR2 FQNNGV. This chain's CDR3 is CASKGSPYEQYF. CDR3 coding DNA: TGTGCCAGCAAGGGGAGCCCCTACGAGCAGTACTTC. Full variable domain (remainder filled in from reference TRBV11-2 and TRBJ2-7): EAGVAQSPRYKIIEKRQSVAFWCNPISGHATLYWYQQILGQGPKLLIQFQNNGVVDDSQLPKDRFSAERLKGVDSTLKIQPAKLEDSAVYLCASKGSPYEQYFGPGTRLTVT.

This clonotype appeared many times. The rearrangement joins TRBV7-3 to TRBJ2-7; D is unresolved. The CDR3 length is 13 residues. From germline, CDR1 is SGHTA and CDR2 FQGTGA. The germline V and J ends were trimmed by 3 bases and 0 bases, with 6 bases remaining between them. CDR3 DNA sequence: TGTGCCAGCAGCTTCGACAACTCCTACGAGCAGTACTTC. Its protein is CASSFDNSYEQYF.

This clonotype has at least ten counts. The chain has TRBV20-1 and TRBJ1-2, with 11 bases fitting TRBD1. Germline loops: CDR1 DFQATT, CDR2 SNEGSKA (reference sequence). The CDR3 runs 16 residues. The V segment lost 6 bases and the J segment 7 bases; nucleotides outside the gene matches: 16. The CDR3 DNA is TGCAGTGCGGAAATAGACCCCGGACAGGGGGCGCGTGGCTACACCTTC. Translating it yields CSAEIDPGQGARGYTF.

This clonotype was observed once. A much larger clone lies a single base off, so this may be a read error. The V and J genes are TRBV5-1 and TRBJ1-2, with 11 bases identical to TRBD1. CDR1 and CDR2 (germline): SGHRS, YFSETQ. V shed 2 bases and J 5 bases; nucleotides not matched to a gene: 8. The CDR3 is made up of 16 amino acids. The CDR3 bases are TGCGCCAGCAGCTTACGCCGGGACAGGGGGACTTATGGCTACACCTTC. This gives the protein CASSLRRDRGTYGYTF.

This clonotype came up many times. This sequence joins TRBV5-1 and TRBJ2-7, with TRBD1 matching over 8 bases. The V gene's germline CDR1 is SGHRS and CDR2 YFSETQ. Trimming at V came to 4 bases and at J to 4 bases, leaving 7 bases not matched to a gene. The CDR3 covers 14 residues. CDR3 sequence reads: CASSAGQGGYEQYF. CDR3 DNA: TGCGCCAGCAGCGCTGGACAGGGTGGTTACGAGCAGTACTTC. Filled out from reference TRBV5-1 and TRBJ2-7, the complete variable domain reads KAGVTQTPRYLIKTRGQQVTLSCSPISGHRSVSWYQQTPGQGLQFLFEYFSETQRNKGNFPGRFSGRQFSNSRSEMNVSTLELGDSALYLCASSAGQGGYEQYFGPGTRLTVT.

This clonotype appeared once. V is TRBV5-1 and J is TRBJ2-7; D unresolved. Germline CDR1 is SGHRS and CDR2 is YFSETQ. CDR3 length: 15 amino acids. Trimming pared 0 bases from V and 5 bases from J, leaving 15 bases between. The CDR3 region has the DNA TGCGCCAGCAGCTTGGTGGATGGGCGAAGGGACGAGCAGTACTTC. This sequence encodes CASSLVDGRRDEQYF.

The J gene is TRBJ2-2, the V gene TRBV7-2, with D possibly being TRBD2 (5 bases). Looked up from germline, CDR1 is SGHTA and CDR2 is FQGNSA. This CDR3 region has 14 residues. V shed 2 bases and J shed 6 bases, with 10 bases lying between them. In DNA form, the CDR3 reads TGTGCCAGCAGCTTACTCGCTAGCCCCGGGGAGCTGTTTTTT. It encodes CASSLLASPGELFF.

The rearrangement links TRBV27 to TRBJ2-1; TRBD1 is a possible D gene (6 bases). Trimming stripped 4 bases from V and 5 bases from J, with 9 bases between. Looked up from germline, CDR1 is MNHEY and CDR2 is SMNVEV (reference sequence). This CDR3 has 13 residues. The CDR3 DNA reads TGTGCCAGCAGTTCGACAGGTGACAATGAGCAGTTCTTC. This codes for CASSSTGDNEQFF.

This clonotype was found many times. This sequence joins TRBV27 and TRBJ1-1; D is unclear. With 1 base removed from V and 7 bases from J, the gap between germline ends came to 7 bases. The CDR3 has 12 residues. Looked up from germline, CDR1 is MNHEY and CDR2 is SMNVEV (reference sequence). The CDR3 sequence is CASSLFGREAFF. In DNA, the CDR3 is TGTGCCAGCAGTTTATTTGGGCGTGAAGCTTTCTTT.

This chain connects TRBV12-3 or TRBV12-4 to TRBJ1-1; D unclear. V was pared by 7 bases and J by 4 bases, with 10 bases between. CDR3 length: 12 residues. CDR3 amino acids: CASTRTFTEAFF. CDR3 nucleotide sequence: TGTGCCAGCACCCGAACGTTCACTGAAGCTTTCTTT.

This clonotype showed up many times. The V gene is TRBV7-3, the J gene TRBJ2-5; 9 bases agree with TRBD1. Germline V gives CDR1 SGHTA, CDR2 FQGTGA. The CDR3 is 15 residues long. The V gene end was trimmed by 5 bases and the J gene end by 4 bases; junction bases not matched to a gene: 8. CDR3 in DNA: TGTGCCAGCAGCAGGACAGGGGCTCAGGGAGAGACCCAGTACTTC. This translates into CASSRTGAQGETQYF.

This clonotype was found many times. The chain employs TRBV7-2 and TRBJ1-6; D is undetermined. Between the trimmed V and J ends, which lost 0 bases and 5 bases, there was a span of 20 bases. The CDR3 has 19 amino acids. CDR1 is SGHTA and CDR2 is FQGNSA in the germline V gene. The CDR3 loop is CASSLAWAESRTNNSPLHF. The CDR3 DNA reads TGTGCCAGCAGCTTAGCTTGGGCTGAGTCCAGAACCAATAATTCACCCCTCCACTTT. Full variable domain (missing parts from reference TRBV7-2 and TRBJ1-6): GAGVSQSPSNKVTEKGKDVELRCDPISGHTALYWYRQSLGQGLEFLIYFQGNSAPDKSGLPSDRFSAERTGGSVSTLTIQRTQQEDSAVYLCASSLAWAESRTNNSPLHFGNGTRLTVT.

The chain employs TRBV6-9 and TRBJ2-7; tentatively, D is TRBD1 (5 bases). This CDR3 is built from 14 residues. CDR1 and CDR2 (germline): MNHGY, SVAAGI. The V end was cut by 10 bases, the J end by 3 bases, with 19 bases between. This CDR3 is CATSNQGSGYEQYF. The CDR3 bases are TGTGCCACCTCAAACCAGGGTTCGGGCTACGAGCAGTACTTC.

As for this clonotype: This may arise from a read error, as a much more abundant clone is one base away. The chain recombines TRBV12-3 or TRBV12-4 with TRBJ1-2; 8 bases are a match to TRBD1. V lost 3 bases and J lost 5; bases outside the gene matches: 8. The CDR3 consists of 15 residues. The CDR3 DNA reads TGTGCCAGCAGTTTCCTCGGACAGGGTCAATATGGCTACACCTTC. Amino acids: CASSFLGQGQYGYTF.

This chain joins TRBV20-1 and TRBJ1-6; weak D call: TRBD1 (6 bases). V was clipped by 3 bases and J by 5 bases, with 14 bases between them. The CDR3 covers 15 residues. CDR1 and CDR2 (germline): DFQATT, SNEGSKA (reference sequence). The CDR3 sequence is CSARVTGANNSPLHF. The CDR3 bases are TGCAGTGCTAGGGTGACGGGGGCGAATAATTCACCCCTCCACTTT.

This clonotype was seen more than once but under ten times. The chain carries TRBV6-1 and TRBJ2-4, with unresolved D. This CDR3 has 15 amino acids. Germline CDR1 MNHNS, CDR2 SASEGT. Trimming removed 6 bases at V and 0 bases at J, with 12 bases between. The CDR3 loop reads CASSSQALAKNIQYF. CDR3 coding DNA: TGTGCCAGCAGCAGCCAGGCCCTAGCCAAAAACATTCAGTACTTC.

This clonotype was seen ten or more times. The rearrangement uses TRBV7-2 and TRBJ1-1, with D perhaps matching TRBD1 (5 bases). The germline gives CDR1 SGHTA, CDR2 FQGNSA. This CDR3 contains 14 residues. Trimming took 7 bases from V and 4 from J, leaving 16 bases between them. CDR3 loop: CASNTGGGFTEAFF. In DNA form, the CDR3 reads TGTGCCAGCAACACCGGGGGGGGGTTCACTGAAGCTTTCTTT.